This TCR beta chain was observed in a study of blood T cells in healthy people across ages. A second PCR, run for about 7 to 11 cycles, used a sample-barcoded 5' primer plus a J-beta primer mix. The authors tagged each cDNA molecule using a template-switch adaptor with 12 random nucleotides. All samples yielded 2.5 million or more CDR3-containing paired-end reads. TCRdb used MiXCR to reprocess the 5' RACE reads, holding one entry per CDR3 protein. Counted here are approximately 800,000 distinct CDR3 sequences, around 25% occurring once; the ten biggest clones make up approximately 4%. The CDR3 covers 16 residues. V lost 3 bases and J lost 3, with 15 bases in between. Looked up from germline, CDR1 is KGHDR and CDR2 is SFDVKD. Another study also made use of these data, one on T cells of mothers and their children. Turning to that study: Every mother produced more than 9.5 million TCR beta CDR3 reads, whereas every child provided about 3 million.

The V gene is TRBV24-1, the J gene TRBJ2-3; the D gene is possibly TRBD2 (5 bases). The sequence derives from a boy between 10 and 17 years old in good health. The sequenced material came from blood. CDR3 region: CATSDPHTTRTDTQYF. Written as DNA, the CDR3 is TGTGCCACCAGTGATCCCCATACCACTAGGACAGATACGCAGTATTTT.